The 13 T cell receptor beta chains reported below all come from one sample, sequenced in a study of brain T cells in children with intractable seizures. The table came from immunoSEQ multiplex PCR; TCRdb's copy has only in-frame clones and leaves some out. The sample yields 78,000 or so clones, under 95% seen once. The material sequenced was peripheral blood, taken at surgery. These receptors were obtained from a girl aged 2 to 9 with Rasmussen encephalitis and intractable seizures.

CDR3 sequence reads: CASSQGMGYEQYF. Here the CDR3 DNA reads TGCGCCAGCAGCCAAGGTATGGGCTACGAGCAGTACTTC. V gene TRBV4-1 combines with J gene TRBJ2-7; no firm D call. The CDR3 sequence is 13 residues long. V dropped 1 base and J dropped 3 bases, with 7 bases sitting between them. Germline CDR1 is MGHRA and CDR2 is YSYEKL.

The chain carries TRBV24-1 and TRBJ2-1, with D perhaps assigned TRBD1 or TRBD2 (5 bases each). CDR3 length: 17 residues. Germline V gives CDR1 KGHDR, CDR2 SFDVKD. V was cut by 1 base and J by 4 bases, with 16 bases left in between. The CDR3 is CATSDFGASSSYNEQFF. The CDR3, as DNA: TGTGCCACCAGTGATTTCGGGGCTAGCTCTTCGTACAATGAGCAGTTCTTC.

The V gene is TRBV3-1 (or the pseudogene TRBV3-2), the J gene TRBJ2-7; TRBD2 is a possible D gene (5 bases). The V and J ends lost 1 base and 6 bases respectively, with 7 bases between them. The CDR3 runs 12 residues. CDR1 and CDR2 from the germline V gene are LGHDT and YNNKEL (reference sequence). CDR3 coding DNA: TGTGCCAGCAGCCAAGCGGGAAGCGAGCAGTACTTC. Protein sequence: CASSQAGSEQYF.

V and J are TRBV25-1 and TRBJ2-1; possibly TRBD1 for D (5 bases). Trimming took off 4 bases at V and 5 bases at J, with 15 bases between the two ends. CDR3 length equals 15 residues. Germline V gives CDR1 MGHDK, CDR2 SYGVNS. The CDR3 spells CASSAPPPGNNEQFF. In DNA, the CDR3 is TGTGCCAGCAGTGCCCCACCCCCAGGGAACAATGAGCAGTTCTTC.

The chain recombines TRBV6-5 with TRBJ2-7; 8 bases are shared with TRBD1. Trimming removed 8 bases from V and 3 bases from J; junction bases left unmatched: 12. The CDR3 has 15 amino acids. Germline V gene lookup returns CDR1 MNHEY and CDR2 SVGAGI. This CDR3 reads CASFEQGERYYEQYF. CDR3 coding DNA: TGTGCCAGCTTCGAACAGGGGGAACGGTACTACGAGCAGTACTTC.

This sequence joins TRBV5-1 and TRBJ2-3, with 8 nucleotides matching TRBD1. V shed 4 bases and J 1 base; nucleotides not matched to a gene: 2. Germline V gene lookup returns CDR1 SGHRS and CDR2 YFSETQ. The length of the CDR3 is 14 residues. CDR3 residues: CASSVGQGTDTQYF. CDR3 sequence (DNA): TGCGCCAGCAGCGTGGGACAGGGCACAGATACGCAGTATTTT.

The rearrangement links TRBV18 to TRBJ2-2; tentative D call: TRBD1 (7 bases). This CDR3 comprises 18 residues. Trimming shortened V by 1 base and J by 6 bases, and 21 bases separated the two germline ends. Germline V gene data show CDR1 as KGHSH and CDR2 as LQKENI. CDR3 region: CASSPLTLTARGAGELFF. As DNA, the CDR3 is TGTGCCAGCTCACCACTCACCCTTACGGCCAGGGGGGCCGGGGAGCTGTTTTTT.

This sequence joins TRBV30 and TRBJ1-2; the D gene is possibly TRBD1 (6 bases). CDR1 GTSNPN and CDR2 SVGIG come from the germline V gene (reference sequence). V shed 0 bases and J shed 1 base, with 18 bases lying between them. The CDR3 runs to 17 residues. The CDR3 loop reads CAWSVRTDQGFNYGYTF. The CDR3 DNA follows: TGTGCCTGGAGTGTAAGGACAGACCAAGGATTTAACTATGGCTACACCTTC.

The rearrangement links TRBV5-4 to TRBJ2-7; 7 bases are a match to TRBD1. The length of the CDR3 is 14 residues. The junction had 10 bases not matched to a gene; V was cut back by 4 bases and J by 6 bases. CDR1 is SGHNT, CDR2 YYREEE, per germline (reference sequence). The chain's CDR3 is CASSPGGFAAEQYF. The CDR3 DNA reads TGTGCCAGCAGCCCAGGGGGTTTCGCAGCCGAGCAGTACTTC. Full variable domain (missing parts from reference TRBV5-4 and TRBJ2-7): ETGVTQSPTHLIKTRGQQVTLRCSSQSGHNTVSWYQQALGQGPQFIFQYYREEENGRGNFPPRFSGLQFPNYSSELNVNALELDDSALYLCASSPGGFAAEQYFGPGTRLTVT.

V gene TRBV6-5 combines with J gene TRBJ2-3; D might be TRBD2 (6 bases). Trimming stripped 4 bases from V and 0 bases from J, with 8 bases between. Germline values: CDR1 MNHEY, CDR2 SVGAGI. The CDR3 runs to 14 residues. CDR3 nucleotides: TGTGCCAGCAGTTCGGCGGGGAGCACAGATACGCAGTATTTT. It yields the protein CASSSAGSTDTQYF.

V gene TRBV28 combines with J gene TRBJ1-2; 8 bases fit TRBD1. The V segment lost 4 bases and the J segment 4 bases; nucleotides outside the gene matches: 2. The CDR3 spans 13 residues. Looked up from germline, CDR1 is MDHEN and CDR2 is SYDVKM. The CDR3 loop reads CASSSGQGYGYTF. The CDR3 DNA reads as TGTGCCAGCAGTTCCGGACAGGGCTATGGCTACACCTTC.

V is TRBV5-6 and J is TRBJ2-4; unclear D gene. In germline, CDR1 is SGHDT, CDR2 YYEEEE. V lost 4 bases and J 7 bases, leaving 12 bases between the germline ends. The CDR3 has 13 amino acids. The CDR3 DNA sequence: TGTGCCAGCAGCCCTCAGGCTGGGAACATTCAGTACTTC. Translated, it gives CASSPQAGNIQYF.

This chain connects TRBV10-2 to TRBJ1-5; 8 nucleotides line up with TRBD1. CDR3 length: 14 residues. The junction had 2 bases not matched to a gene; V was cut back by 6 bases and J by 1 base. CDR1 WSHSY and CDR2 SAAADI come from the germline V gene. For the CDR3, the DNA is TGCGCCAGCAGCTGGGACAGGAGCAATCAGCCCCAGCATTTT. This sequence encodes CASSWDRSNQPQHF.